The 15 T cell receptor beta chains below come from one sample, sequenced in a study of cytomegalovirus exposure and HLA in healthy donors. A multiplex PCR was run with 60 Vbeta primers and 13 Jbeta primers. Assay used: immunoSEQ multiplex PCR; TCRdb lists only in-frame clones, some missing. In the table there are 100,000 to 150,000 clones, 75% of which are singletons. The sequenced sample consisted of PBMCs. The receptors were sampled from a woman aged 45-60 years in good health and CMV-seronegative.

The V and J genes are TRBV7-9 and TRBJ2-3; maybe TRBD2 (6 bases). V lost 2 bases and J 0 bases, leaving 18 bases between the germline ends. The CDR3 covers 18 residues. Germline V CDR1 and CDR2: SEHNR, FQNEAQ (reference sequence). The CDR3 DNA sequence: TGTGCCAGCAGCTTAAATTATCCGGGAGAGACTAGCACAGATACGCAGTATTTT. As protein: CASSLNYPGETSTDTQYF.

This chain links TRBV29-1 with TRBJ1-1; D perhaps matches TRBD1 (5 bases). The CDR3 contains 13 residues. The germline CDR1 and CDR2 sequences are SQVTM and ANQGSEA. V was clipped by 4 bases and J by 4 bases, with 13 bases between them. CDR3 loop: CSVGRGAGTEAFF. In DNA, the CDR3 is TGCAGCGTTGGAAGGGGCGCTGGCACTGAAGCTTTCTTT.

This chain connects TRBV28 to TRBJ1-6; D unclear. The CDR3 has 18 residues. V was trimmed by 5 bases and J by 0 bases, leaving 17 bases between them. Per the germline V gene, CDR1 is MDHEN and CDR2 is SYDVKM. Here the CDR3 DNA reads TGTGCCAGCAGTCCCCTCAAGTTCGATAGCTCCTATAATTCACCCCTCCACTTT. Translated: CASSPLKFDSSYNSPLHF.

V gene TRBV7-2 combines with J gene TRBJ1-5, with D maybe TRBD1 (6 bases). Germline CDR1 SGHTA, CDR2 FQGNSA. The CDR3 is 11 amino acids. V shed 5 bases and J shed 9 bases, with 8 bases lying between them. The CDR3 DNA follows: TGTGCCAGCAGCCAACAGGGGCCCCAGCATTTT. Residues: CASSQQGPQHF.

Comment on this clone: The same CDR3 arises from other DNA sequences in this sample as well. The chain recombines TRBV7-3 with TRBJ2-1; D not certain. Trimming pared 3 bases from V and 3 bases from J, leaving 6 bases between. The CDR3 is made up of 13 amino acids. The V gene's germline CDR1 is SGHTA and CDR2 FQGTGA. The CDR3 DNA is TGTGCCAGCAGCTTTTCCAGCTACAATGAGCAGTTCTTC. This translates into CASSFSSYNEQFF.

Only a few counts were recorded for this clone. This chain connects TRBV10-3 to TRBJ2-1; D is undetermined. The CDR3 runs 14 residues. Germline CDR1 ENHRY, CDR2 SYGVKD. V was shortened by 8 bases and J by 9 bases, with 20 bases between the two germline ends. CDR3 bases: TGTGCCATCCCCCTCACCGTGCTGGCGGTTGAGCAGTTCTTC. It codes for CAIPLTVLAVEQFF.

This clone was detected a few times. Written as DNA, the CDR3 is TGTGCCAGCCATGACAGGATCTATGGCTACACCTTC. It yields the protein CASHDRIYGYTF. The J gene is TRBJ1-2, the V gene TRBV27; tentative D call: TRBD1 (6 bases). The CDR3 covers 12 residues. Trimming cost V 8 bases and J 4 bases, with 11 bases left between them. Germline V gene lookup returns CDR1 MNHEY and CDR2 SMNVEV (reference sequence).

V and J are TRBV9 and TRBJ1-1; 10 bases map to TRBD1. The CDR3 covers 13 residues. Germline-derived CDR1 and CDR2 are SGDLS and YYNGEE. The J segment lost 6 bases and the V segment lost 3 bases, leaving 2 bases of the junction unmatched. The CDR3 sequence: CASSAGQGAEAFF. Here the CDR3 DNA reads TGTGCCAGCAGCGCCGGACAGGGGGCTGAAGCTTTCTTT.

In DNA, the CDR3 is TGTGCCAGCAGCTTTTCTGATAGGAACACTGAAGCTTTCTTT. Translating it yields CASSFSDRNTEAFF. This rearrangement joins TRBV11-2 to TRBJ1-1; D ambiguous. V dropped 3 bases and J dropped 1 base, with 9 bases sitting between them. Per the germline V gene, CDR1 is SGHAT and CDR2 is FQNNGV. The CDR3 runs 14 residues. Variable domain in full (rest from reference TRBV11-2 and TRBJ1-1): EAGVAQSPRYKIIEKRQSVAFWCNPISGHATLYWYQQILGQGPKLLIQFQNNGVVDDSQLPKDRFSAERLKGVDSTLKIQPAKLEDSAVYLCASSFSDRNTEAFFGQGTRLTVV.

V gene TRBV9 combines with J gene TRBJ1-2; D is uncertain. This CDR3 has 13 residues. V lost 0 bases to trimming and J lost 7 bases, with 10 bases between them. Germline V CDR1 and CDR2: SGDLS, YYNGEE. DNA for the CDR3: TGTGCCAGCAGCGTAGATCTGCGGAGTGGCTACACCTTC. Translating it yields CASSVDLRSGYTF.

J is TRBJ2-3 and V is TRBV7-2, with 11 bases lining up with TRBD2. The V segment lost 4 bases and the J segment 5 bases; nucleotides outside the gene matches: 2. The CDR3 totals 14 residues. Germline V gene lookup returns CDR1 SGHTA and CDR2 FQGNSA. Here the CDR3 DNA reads TGTGCCAGCAGCTGGGGGACTAGCGGAGATACGCAGTATTTT. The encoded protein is CASSWGTSGDTQYF.

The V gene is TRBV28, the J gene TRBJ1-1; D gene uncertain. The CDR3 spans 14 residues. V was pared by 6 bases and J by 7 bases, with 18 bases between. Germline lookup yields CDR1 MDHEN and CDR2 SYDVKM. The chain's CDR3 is CASSIARVYVEAFF. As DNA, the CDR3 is TGTGCCAGCAGCATCGCGAGGGTGTATGTTGAAGCTTTCTTT.

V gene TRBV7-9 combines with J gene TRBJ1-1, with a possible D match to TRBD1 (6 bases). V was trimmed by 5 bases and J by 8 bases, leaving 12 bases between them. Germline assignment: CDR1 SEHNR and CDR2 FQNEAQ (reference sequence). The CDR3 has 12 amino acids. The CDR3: CASSPPDREAFF. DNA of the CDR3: TGTGCCAGCAGCCCTCCCGACAGGGAAGCTTTCTTT.

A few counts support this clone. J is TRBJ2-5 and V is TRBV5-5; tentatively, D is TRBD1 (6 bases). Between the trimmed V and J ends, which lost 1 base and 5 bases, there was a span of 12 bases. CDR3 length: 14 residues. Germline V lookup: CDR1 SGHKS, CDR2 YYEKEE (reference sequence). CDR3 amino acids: CASSLRTGRETQYF. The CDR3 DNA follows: TGTGCCAGCAGCTTGAGAACAGGGCGGGAGACCCAGTACTTC.

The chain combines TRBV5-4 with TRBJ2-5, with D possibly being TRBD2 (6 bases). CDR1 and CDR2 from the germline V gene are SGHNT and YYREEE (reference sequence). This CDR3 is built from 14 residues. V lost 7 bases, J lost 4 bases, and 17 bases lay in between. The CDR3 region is CASGLREGLETQYF. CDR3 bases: TGTGCCAGCGGGTTGCGGGAAGGGTTAGAGACCCAGTACTTC.